The rows below give T cell receptor beta chains drawn from one sample of a study of T cell clonotyping in hematopoietic cell transplantation. Using immunoSEQ multiplex PCR, the repertoire was profiled, and TCRdb retains in-frame clones only, with some absent. The top ten hold approximately 2.2% of the sample, which has 25,000 to 30,000 clones, 85% to 95% seen once. The input for sequencing was peripheral blood mononuclear cells, taken before stem cell transplant. The source of these receptors is a man in his fifties with acute myeloid leukemia. Some clones in this sample may be carry-over from other donors' samples. Both conserved end residues are part of each CDR3. The D gene is left open where the match is weak. A clone size is listed for some rows: how often the clone was seen (once, few, many), or a class if it is expanded.

d_call | j_call | clone_size | v_call | cdr3_length | cdr3_aa | cdr3_nt
NA | TRBJ2-1 | NA | TRBV11-1 | 14 | CASSGKGGRNEQFF | TGTGCCAGCAGCGGAAAGGGGGGGAGGAATGAGCAGTTCTTC
NA | TRBJ2-7 | once | TRBV9 | 16 | CASSTRQDGDTYEQYF | TGTGCCAGCAGCACCCGACAGGATGGGGATACCTACGAGCAGTACTTC
NA | TRBJ1-1 | NA | TRBV28 | 15 | CASTPWGRGNTEAFF | TGTGCCAGCACCCCGTGGGGCAGGGGAAACACTGAAGCTTTCTTT
NA | TRBJ2-5 | once | TRBV19 | 13 | CASSTDGQETQYF | TGTGCCAGTAGTACGGACGGGCAAGAGACCCAGTACTTC
TRBD1 | TRBJ1-5 | NA | TRBV28 | 18 | CASIGTRQGGFSNQPQHF | TGTGCCAGCATTGGGACACGACAGGGGGGGTTTAGCAATCAGCCCCAGCATTTT
NA | TRBJ2-3 | NA | TRBV19 | 13 | CASSIRVTDTQYF | TGTGCCAGTAGTATCAGGGTTACAGATACGCAGTATTTT
NA | TRBJ2-1 | NA | TRBV21-1 | 19 | CASSKIVRTSGNPHNEQFF | TGTGCCAGCAGCAAAATCGTCAGGACTAGCGGGAACCCACACAATGAGCAGTTCTTC
TRBD2 | TRBJ2-2 | NA | TRBV2 | 20 | CASRDGLAGGWGLNTGELFF | TGTGCCAGCAGGGATGGACTAGCGGGAGGTTGGGGACTAAACACCGGGGAGCTGTTTTTT
NA | TRBJ1-5 | once | TRBV27 | 13 | CASSFGPNQPQHF | TGTGCCAGCAGTTTTGGCCCCAATCAGCCCCAGCATTTT
TRBD2 | TRBJ2-1 | NA | TRBV27 | 12 | CASSPTSDEQFF | TGTGCCAGCAGCCCCACTAGCGATGAGCAGTTCTTC
NA | TRBJ2-7 | NA | TRBV30 | 12 | CAWSQVNGGQYF | TGTGCCTGGAGCCAGGTCAACGGCGGGCAGTACTTC
TRBD1 | TRBJ1-6 | NA | TRBV5-1 | 16 | CASSLDETGGDSPLHF | TGCGCCAGCAGCTTGGACGAGACAGGGGGGGATTCACCCCTCCACTTT
TRBD1 | TRBJ2-5 | NA | TRBV4-1 | 15 | CASSQKTGTGETQYF | TGCGCCAGCAGCCAAAAGACAGGGACGGGAGAGACCCAGTACTTC
NA | TRBJ1-1 | NA | TRBV13 | 16 | CASSLGGGGLNTEAFF | TGTGCCAGCAGTTTGGGTGGCGGAGGGTTGAACACTGAAGCTTTCTTT
NA | TRBJ1-1 | few | TRBV5-6 | 12 | CASSRGGLEAFF | TGTGCCAGCAGCAGAGGGGGACTCGAAGCTTTCTTT
TRBD1 | TRBJ1-1 | NA | TRBV6-4 | 13 | CASRNDRGTEAFF | TGTGCCAGCAGGAACGACAGGGGCACTGAAGCTTTCTTT
NA | TRBJ1-5 | NA | TRBV5-1 | 13 | CASSFGANQPQHF | TGCGCCAGCAGCTTCGGAGCCAATCAGCCCCAGCATTTT
NA | TRBJ2-1 | NA | TRBV11-2 | 13 | CASTRATADFLFF | TGTGCCAGCACCAGGGCTACTGCGGATTTTTTGTTCTTC
TRBD2 | TRBJ2-7 | NA | TRBV2 | 14 | CASNPLAGLYEQYF | TGTGCCAGCAACCCGCTAGCGGGACTCTACGAGCAGTACTTC
NA | TRBJ2-3 | NA | TRBV6-6 | 13 | CASSSGFTDTQYF | TGTGCCAGCAGTAGCGGATTCACAGATACGCAGTATTTT
NA | TRBJ1-1 | NA | TRBV10-2 | 13 | CASSESAGSEAFF | TGCGCCAGCAGTGAGTCGGCGGGGTCCGAAGCTTTCTTT
TRBD1 | TRBJ1-1 | NA | TRBV6-1 | 15 | CASSERDRGLTEAFF | TGTGCCAGCAGTGAAAGGGACAGGGGCCTCACTGAAGCTTTCTTT
TRBD2 | TRBJ2-7 | NA | TRBV7-2 | 16 | CASSLVPLAGTYEQYF | TGTGCCAGCAGCTTAGTACCGCTAGCGGGTACGTACGAGCAGTACTTC
TRBD1 | TRBJ2-7 | once | TRBV2 | 14 | CASRAGTDSYEQYF | TGTGCCAGCAGAGCCGGGACAGACTCCTACGAGCAGTACTTC
TRBD2 | TRBJ2-1 | NA | TRBV7-2 | 16 | CASSLAFSGPYNEQFF | TGTGCCAGCAGCTTAGCGTTTAGCGGGCCTTACAATGAGCAGTTCTTC
NA | TRBJ2-7 | NA | TRBV9 | 15 | CASSVAYGGGYEQYF | TGTGCCAGCAGCGTAGCTTACGGGGGAGGCTACGAGCAGTACTTC
TRBD1 | TRBJ2-3 | once | TRBV5-4 | 15 | CASSRRDRAADTQYF | TGTGCCAGCAGCCGGAGGGACAGGGCTGCAGATACGCAGTATTTT
NA | TRBJ1-3 | NA | TRBV28 | 17 | CASSLASGLRSGNTIYF | TGTGCCAGCAGTTTAGCGTCCGGGCTCCGCTCTGGAAACACCATATATTTT
NA | TRBJ2-5 | once | TRBV30 | 12 | CAWEGGQETQYF | TGTGCCTGGGAAGGGGGGCAAGAGACCCAGTACTTC
TRBD2 | TRBJ2-1 | NA | TRBV2 | 15 | CASGPGLGPYNEQFF | TGTGCCAGCGGCCCGGGACTAGGACCCTACAATGAGCAGTTCTTC
TRBD1 | TRBJ1-5 | NA | TRBV5-6 | 15 | CASSLGQGAGQPQHF | TGTGCCAGCAGCCTAGGACAGGGGGCCGGGCAGCCCCAGCATTTT
TRBD1 | TRBJ2-3 | NA | TRBV9 | 16 | CASSPRTGERTDTQYF | TGTGCCAGCAGCCCAAGGACAGGGGAAAGGACAGATACGCAGTATTTT
NA | TRBJ1-1 | once | TRBV19 | 16 | CASSIYRRQGGAEAFF | TGTGCCAGTAGCATCTACCGTCGGCAGGGAGGCGCTGAAGCTTTCTTT
TRBD1 | TRBJ2-3 | NA | TRBV19 | 16 | CASSQLGQISTDTQYF | TGTGCCAGTAGCCAATTGGGACAGATTAGCACAGATACGCAGTATTTT
TRBD1 | TRBJ2-4 | NA | TRBV6-6 | 15 | CASSNQGVAKNIQYF | TGTGCCAGCAGTAACCAGGGGGTAGCCAAAAACATTCAGTACTTC